A single TCR beta chain is shown here with its context. Its antigen is not known. The sample belongs to a study of cytomegalovirus exposure and HLA in healthy donors. The CDR3 consists of 15 residues. CDR1 and CDR2 (germline): SGHRS, YFSETQ. With 2 bases clipped from V and 5 bases from J, the junction kept 5 bases outside the gene matches. Study findings and constraints: What a later analysis reportedly showed was that an Asian-associated ancestry cluster had fewer N-insertions than the roughly 700-donor mean. Sequencing likely produced, as an artifact, a cluster of highly shared sequence variants. The classifier reportedly diagnosed cytomegalovirus status with high sensitivity and specificity. Later analysis indicated greater clonal expansion among HLA-associated TCR beta chains than among equally common other chains.

PCR was performed using 60 Vbeta and 13 Jbeta primers. The protocol was immunoSEQ multiplex PCR, while the TCRdb copy is restricted to in-frame clones and leaves out a portion. Of 200,000 or so clones detected, roughly four fifths appear once; the ten largest clones hold roughly 6%. Specimen: PBMCs. The chain joins TRBV5-1 to TRBJ2-1; 9 nucleotides match TRBD2. The origin of this receptor is a woman between 50 and 59 years old in good health and CMV-seropositive. For the CDR3, the DNA is TGCGCCAGCAGCTTAGGGGGACTAGCACACAATGAGCAGTTCTTC. Translation gives CASSLGGLAHNEQFF.